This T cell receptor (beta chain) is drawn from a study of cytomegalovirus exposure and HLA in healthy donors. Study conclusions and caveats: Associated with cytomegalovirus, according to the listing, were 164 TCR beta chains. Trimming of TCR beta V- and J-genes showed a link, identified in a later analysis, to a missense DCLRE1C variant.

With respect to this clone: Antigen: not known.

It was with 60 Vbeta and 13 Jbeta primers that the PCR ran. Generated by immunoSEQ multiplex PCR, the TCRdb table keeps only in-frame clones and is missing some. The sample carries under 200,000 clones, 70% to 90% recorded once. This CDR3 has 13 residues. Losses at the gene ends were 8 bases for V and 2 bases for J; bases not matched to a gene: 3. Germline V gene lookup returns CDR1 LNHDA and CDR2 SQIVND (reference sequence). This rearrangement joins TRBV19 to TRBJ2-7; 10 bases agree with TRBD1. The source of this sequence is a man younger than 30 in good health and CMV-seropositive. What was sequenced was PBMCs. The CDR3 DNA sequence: TGTGCCAGTGCCGGGACAGGGGCCTACGAGCAGTACTTC. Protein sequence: CASAGTGAYEQYF.